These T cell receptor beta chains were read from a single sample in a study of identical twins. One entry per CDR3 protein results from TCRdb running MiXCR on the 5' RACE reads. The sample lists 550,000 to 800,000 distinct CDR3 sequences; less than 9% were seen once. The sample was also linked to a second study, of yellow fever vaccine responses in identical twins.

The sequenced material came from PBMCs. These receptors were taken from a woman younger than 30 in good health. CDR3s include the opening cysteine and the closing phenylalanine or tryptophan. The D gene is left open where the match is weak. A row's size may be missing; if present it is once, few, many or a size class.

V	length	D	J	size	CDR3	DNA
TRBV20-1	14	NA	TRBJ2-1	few	CSASMSSSYNEQFF	TGCAGTGCTAGCATGTCTAGCTCCTACAATGAGCAGTTCTTC
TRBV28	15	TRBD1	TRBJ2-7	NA	CASSLYGTGIDEQYF	TGTGCCAGCAGTTTATACGGGACAGGGATCGACGAGCAGTACTTC
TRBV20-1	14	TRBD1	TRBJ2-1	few	CSAAYHRGSNEQFF	TGCAGTGCCGCATATCACAGGGGATCCAATGAGCAGTTCTTC
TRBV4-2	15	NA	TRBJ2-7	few	CASSPNSGAGWEQYF	TGTGCCAGCAGCCCAAACTCAGGGGCAGGTTGGGAGCAGTACTTC
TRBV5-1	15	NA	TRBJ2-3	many	CASNNGPGSTDTQYF	TGCGCCAGCAATAATGGCCCCGGATCGACAGATACGCAGTATTTT
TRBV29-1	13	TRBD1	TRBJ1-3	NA	CSVGTGLGNTIYF	TGCAGCGTTGGGACAGGGCTTGGAAACACCATATATTTT
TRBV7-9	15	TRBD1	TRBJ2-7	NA	CASSSSTGKSYEQYF	TGTGCCAGCAGTTCCTCGACAGGGAAGTCGTACGAGCAGTACTTC
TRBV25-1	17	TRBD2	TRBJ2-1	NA	CASSESRTSGGNNEQFF	TGTGCCAGCAGTGAATCTCGGACTAGCGGGGGAAACAATGAGCAGTTCTTC
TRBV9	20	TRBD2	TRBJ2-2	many	CASSVEGLAGPTANTGELFF	TGTGCCAGCAGCGTAGAAGGCCTAGCGGGACCTACGGCGAACACCGGGGAGCTGTTTTTT
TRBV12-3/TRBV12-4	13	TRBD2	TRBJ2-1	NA	CASSQLGLANQFF	TGTGCCAGCAGCCAATTGGGACTAGCGAACCAGTTCTTC
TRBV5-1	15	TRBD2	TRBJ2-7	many	CASSYTSGTSYEQYF	TGCGCCAGCAGCTATACTAGCGGGACTTCCTACGAGCAGTACTTC
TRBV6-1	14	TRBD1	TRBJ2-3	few	CASSRQGLTDTQYF	TGTGCCAGCAGTCGACAGGGTCTGACAGATACGCAGTATTTT
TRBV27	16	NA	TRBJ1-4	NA	CASSSLTGAANEKLFF	TGTGCCAGCAGTTCCCTCACCGGGGCCGCTAATGAAAAACTGTTTTTT
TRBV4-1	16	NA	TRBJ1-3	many	CASSQDQAGYGNTIYF	TGCGCCAGCAGCCAAGATCAGGCCGGGTATGGAAACACCATATATTTT
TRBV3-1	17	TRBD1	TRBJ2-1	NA	CASSQDGSGQGYNEQFF	TGTGCCAGCAGCCAAGACGGGTCAGGACAGGGCTACAATGAGCAGTTCTTC
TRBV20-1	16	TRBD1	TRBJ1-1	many	CSARETGAPRATEAFF	TGCAGTGCTAGAGAGACAGGGGCTCCCCGGGCCACTGAAGCTTTCTTT
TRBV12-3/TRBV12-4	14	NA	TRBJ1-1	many	CASSSPTENTEAFF	TGTGCCAGCAGTTCACCGACAGAAAACACTGAAGCTTTCTTT
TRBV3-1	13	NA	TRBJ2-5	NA	CASSQGPPGTQYF	TGTGCCAGCAGCCAAGGTCCCCCGGGGACCCAGTACTTC
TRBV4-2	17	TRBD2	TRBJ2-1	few	CASSQDIGTSGANEQFF	TGTGCCAGCAGCCAAGATATCGGGACTAGCGGCGCAAATGAGCAGTTCTTC
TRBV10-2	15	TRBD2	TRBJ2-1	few	CASSAGTSGRGEQFF	TGCGCCAGCAGTGCCGGGACTAGCGGGAGGGGTGAGCAGTTCTTC
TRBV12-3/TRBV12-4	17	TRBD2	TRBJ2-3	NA	CASSRPGLAGMRDTQYF	TGTGCCAGCAGTCGCCCGGGACTAGCGGGAATGAGAGATACGCAGTATTTT
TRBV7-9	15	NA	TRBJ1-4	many	CASSFISKQDEKLFF	TGTGCCAGCAGCTTCATCAGCAAACAGGATGAAAAACTGTTTTTT
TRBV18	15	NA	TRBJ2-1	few	CASSHGPGLNYEQFF	TGTGCCAGCTCGCACGGGCCCGGGCTTAACTATGAGCAGTTCTTC
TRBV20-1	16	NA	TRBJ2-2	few	CSAREVSGVNTGELFF	TGCAGTGCTAGAGAGGTCTCGGGGGTCAACACCGGGGAGCTGTTTTTT
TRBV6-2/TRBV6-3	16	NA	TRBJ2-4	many	CASSYLPSAAKNIQYF	TGTGCCAGCAGTTACCTCCCTAGCGCAGCCAAAAACATTCAGTACTTC
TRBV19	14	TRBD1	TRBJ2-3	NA	CASSTGGGTDTQYF	TGTGCCAGTAGTACAGGGGGCGGCACAGATACGCAGTATTTT
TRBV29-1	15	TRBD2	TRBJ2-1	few	CSVDPASGRLDEQFF	TGCAGCGTTGACCCAGCTAGCGGGAGATTGGATGAGCAGTTCTTC
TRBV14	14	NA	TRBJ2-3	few	CASSQVQNTDTQYF	TGTGCCAGCAGCCAAGTACAGAACACAGATACGCAGTATTTT
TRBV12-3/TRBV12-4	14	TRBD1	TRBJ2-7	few	CASIAGDSDYEQYF	TGTGCCAGCATTGCCGGGGACAGTGACTACGAGCAGTACTTC
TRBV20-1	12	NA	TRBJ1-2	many	CSAKDINYGYTF	TGCAGTGCTAAGGACATCAACTATGGCTACACCTTC
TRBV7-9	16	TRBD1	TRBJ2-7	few	CASSTIDRGRTYEQYF	TGTGCCAGCAGCACTATAGACAGGGGGCGAACATACGAGCAGTACTTC
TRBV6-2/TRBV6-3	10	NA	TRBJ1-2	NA	CASGRVGYTF	TGTGCCAGTGGAAGGGTTGGCTACACCTTC
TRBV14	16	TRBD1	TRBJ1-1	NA	CASSHPRTGKNTEAFF	TGTGCCAGCAGCCACCCGAGGACAGGGAAGAACACTGAAGCTTTCTTT
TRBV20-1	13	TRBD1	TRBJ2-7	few	CSATGTGPYEQYF	TGCAGTGCTACCGGGACAGGGCCCTACGAGCAGTACTTC
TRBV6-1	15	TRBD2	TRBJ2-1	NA	CASLVLAGGYNEQFF	TGTGCCAGCCTCGTCCTAGCGGGAGGGTACAATGAGCAGTTCTTC
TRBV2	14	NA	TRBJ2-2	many	CASSGPGEAGELFF	TGTGCCAGCAGTGGGCCCGGAGAAGCCGGGGAGCTGTTTTTT
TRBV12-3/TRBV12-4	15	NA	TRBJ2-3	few	CASSLARRWGDTQYF	TGTGCCAGCAGTTTAGCGCGCCGTTGGGGGGATACGCAGTATTTT
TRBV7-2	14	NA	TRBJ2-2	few	CASSLLGVAGELFF	TGTGCCAGCAGCTTATTAGGGGTCGCCGGGGAGCTGTTTTTT
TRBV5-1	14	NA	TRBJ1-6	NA	CASSQDGRDSPLHF	TGCGCCAGCAGCCAGGACGGCCGTGATTCACCCCTCCACTTT
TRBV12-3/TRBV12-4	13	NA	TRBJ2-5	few	CASSPQRGETQYF	TGTGCCAGCAGCCCACAGCGTGGCGAGACCCAGTACTTC
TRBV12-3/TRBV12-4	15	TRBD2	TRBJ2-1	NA	CASSLGTREVYEQFF	TGTGCCAGCAGTTTGGGGACTAGAGAAGTCTATGAGCAGTTCTTC
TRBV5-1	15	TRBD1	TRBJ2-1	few	CASSLGDRDVDEQFF	TGCGCCAGCAGCTTGGGGGACAGGGACGTGGATGAGCAGTTCTTC
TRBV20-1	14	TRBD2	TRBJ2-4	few	CSASPGLAGGPQYF	TGCAGTGCTAGCCCCGGACTAGCGGGGGGCCCTCAGTACTTC
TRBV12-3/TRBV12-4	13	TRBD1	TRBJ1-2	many	CASSRTGPYGYTF	TGTGCCAGCAGTAGGACAGGCCCCTATGGCTACACCTTC
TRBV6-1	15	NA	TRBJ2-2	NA	CASMENRGNTGELFF	TGTGCCAGCATGGAGAATCGCGGAAACACCGGGGAGCTGTTTTTT
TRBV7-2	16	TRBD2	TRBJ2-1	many	CASSPRLAGEYNEQFF	TGTGCCAGCAGCCCTCGACTAGCGGGAGAATACAATGAGCAGTTCTTC
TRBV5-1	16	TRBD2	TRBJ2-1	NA	CSSSSGHTGTSDEQFF	TGCTCCAGCAGCTCGGGGCACACCGGGACTAGTGATGAGCAGTTCTTC
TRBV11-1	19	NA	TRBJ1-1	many	CASSSNPGGEGGLNTEAFF	TGTGCCAGCAGCTCTAACCCTGGAGGGGAAGGAGGGTTGAACACTGAAGCTTTCTTT
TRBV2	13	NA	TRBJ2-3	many	CASNGRGTDTQYF	TGTGCCAGCAACGGGCGGGGCACAGATACGCAGTATTTT
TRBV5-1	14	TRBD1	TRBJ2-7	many	CASSSGTGRDEQYF	TGCGCCAGCAGCTCCGGGACAGGGAGGGACGAGCAGTACTTC
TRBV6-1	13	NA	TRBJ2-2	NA	CASRDLKTGELFF	TGTGCCAGCAGGGACCTTAAAACCGGGGAGCTGTTTTTT
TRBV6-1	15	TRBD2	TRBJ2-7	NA	CASRPSGLAGAEQYF	TGTGCCAGCAGGCCTAGCGGGCTAGCGGGAGCCGAGCAGTACTTC
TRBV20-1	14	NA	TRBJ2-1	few	CSAGQDTSYNEQFF	TGCAGTGCTGGTCAGGACACCTCCTACAATGAGCAGTTCTTC
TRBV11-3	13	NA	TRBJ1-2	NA	CASSLANYYGYTF	TGTGCCAGCAGCTTAGCAAATTACTATGGCTACACCTTC
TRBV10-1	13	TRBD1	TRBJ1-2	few	CASSATGGLGYTF	TGCGCCAGCAGTGCGACAGGGGGCCTTGGCTACACCTTC
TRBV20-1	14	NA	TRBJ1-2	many	CSARPWGSNYGYTF	TGCAGTGCTAGACCTTGGGGATCAAACTATGGCTACACCTTC
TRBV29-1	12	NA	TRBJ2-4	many	CSGSVAREVQYF	TGCAGCGGGTCCGTTGCCCGTGAGGTTCAGTACTTC